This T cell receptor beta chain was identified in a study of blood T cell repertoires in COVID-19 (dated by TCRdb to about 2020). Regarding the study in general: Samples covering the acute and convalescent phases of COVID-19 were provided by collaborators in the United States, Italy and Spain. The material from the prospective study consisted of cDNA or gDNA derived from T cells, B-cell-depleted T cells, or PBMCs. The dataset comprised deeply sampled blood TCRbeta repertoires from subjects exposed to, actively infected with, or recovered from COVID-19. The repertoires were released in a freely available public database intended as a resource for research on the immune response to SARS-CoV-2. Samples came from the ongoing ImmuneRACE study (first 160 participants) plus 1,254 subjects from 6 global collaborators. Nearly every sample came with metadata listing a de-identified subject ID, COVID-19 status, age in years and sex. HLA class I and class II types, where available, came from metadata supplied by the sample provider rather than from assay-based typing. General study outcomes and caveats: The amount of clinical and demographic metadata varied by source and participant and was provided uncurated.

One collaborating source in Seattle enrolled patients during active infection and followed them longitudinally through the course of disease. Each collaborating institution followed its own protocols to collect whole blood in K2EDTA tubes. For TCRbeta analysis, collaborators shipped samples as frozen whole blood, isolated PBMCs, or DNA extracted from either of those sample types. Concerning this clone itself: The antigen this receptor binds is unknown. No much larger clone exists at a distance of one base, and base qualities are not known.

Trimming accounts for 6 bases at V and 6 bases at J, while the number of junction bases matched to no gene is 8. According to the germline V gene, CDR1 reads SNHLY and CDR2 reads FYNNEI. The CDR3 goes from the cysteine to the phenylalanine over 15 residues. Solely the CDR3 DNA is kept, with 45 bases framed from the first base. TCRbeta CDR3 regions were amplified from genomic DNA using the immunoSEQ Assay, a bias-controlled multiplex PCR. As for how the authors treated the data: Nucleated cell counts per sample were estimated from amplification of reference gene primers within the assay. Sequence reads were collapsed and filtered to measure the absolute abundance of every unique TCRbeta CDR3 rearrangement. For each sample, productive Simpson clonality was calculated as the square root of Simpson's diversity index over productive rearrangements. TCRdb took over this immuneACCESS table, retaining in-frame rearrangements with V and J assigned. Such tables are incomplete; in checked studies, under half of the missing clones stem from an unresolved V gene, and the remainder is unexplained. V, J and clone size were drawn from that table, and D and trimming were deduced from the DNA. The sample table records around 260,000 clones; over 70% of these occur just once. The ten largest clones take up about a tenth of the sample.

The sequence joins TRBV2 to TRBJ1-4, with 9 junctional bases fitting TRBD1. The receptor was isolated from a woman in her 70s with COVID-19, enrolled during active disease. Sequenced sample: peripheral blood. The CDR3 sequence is CASRPDRGLDEKLFF. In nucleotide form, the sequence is TGTGCCAGCAGACCCGACAGGGGGTTGGATGAAAAACTGTTTTTT.